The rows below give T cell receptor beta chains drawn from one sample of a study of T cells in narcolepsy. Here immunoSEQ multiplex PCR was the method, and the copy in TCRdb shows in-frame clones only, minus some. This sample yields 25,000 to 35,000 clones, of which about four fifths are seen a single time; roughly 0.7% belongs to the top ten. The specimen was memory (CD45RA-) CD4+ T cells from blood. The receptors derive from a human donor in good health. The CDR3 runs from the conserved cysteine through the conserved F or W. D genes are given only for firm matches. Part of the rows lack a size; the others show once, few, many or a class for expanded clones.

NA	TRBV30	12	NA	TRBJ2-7	TGTGCCCCGGACCCCCTTTTTTACGAGCAGTACTTC	CAPDPLFYEQYF
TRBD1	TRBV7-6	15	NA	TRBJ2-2	TGTGCCAGCAGCCCGGGACAGGCGAACACCGGGGAGCTGTTTTTT	CASSPGQANTGELFF
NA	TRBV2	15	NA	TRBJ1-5	TGTGCCAGCAAAGGGGGTTTTAATAGCAATCAGCCCCAGCATTTT	CASKGGFNSNQPQHF
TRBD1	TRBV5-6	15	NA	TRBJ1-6	TGTGCCAGCAGTTTGGGACAGTCCTATAATTCACCCCTCCACTTT	CASSLGQSYNSPLHF
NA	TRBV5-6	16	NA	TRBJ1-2	TGTGCCAGCAACATGCCGGGACCGGGTTCACACTATGGCTACACCTTC	CASNMPGPGSHYGYTF
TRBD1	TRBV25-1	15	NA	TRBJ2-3	TGTGCCAGCAGTGTGGGGACAGGTAGCACAGATACGCAGTATTTT	CASSVGTGSTDTQYF
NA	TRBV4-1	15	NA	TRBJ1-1	TGCGCCAGCAGCCAAGATTTACGCGCTATCACTGAAGCTTTCTTT	CASSQDLRAITEAFF
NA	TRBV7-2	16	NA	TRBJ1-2	TGTGCCAGCAGCTTAGTGGGCCAGTTGCACATCTATGGCTACACCTTC	CASSLVGQLHIYGYTF
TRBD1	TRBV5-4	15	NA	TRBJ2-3	TGTGCCAGCAGCTTGGGCCAGGGGGTAACAGATACGCAGTATTTT	CASSLGQGVTDTQYF
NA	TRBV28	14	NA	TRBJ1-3	TGTGCCAGCAGCCAATCTGGGGCTGGAAACACCATATATTTT	CASSQSGAGNTIYF
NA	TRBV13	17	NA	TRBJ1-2	TGTGCCAGCAGTCTTTATTCTGCGCGCCGTACCAACTATGGCTACACCTTC	CASSLYSARRTNYGYTF
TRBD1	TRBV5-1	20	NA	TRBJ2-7	TGCGCCAGCAAAGTAGGTAACGCTTTAATCCGGGACAGGGGATTACACGAGCAGTACTTC	CASKVGNALIRDRGLHEQYF
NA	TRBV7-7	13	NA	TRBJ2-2	TGTGCCAGCAGCTTAGCCCACACCGGGGAGCTGTTTTTT	CASSLAHTGELFF
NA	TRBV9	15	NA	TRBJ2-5	TGTGCCAGCAGCGTAGGTGGGGGCCCCTCAGAGACCCAGTACTTC	CASSVGGGPSETQYF
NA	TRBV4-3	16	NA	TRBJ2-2	TGCGCCAGCAAAGTGGCCGTAGGATATCAAACCGGGGAGCTGTTTTTT	CASKVAVGYQTGELFF
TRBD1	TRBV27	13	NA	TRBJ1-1	TGTGCCAGCAGAAGAGACAGGGGGGCTGAAGCTTTCTTT	CASRRDRGAEAFF
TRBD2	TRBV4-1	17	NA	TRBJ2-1	TGCGCCAGCAGCCAAGAATTGGGAGCGGGGGGGCCAGGTGAGCAGTTCTTC	CASSQELGAGGPGEQFF
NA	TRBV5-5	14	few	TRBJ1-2	TGTGCCAGCAGCGGGACAATCTCTAACTATGGCTACACCTTC	CASSGTISNYGYTF
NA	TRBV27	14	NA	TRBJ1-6	TGTGCCAGCAGTTTCGGCAGGGGTGGTTCACCCCTCCACTTT	CASSFGRGGSPLHF
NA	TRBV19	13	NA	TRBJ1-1	TGTGCCAGTAGTACTCGCGGACTGTTGGAAGCTTTCTTT	CASSTRGLLEAFF
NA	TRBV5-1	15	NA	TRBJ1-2	TGCGCCAGCAGACGGGCGGTAGGAGATAACTATGGCTACACCTTC	CASRRAVGDNYGYTF
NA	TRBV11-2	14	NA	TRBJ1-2	TGTGCCAGCAGCTCGCTTCACTCGCAATGGGGCTACACCTTC	CASSSLHSQWGYTF
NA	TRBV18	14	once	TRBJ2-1	TGTGCCAGCTCACCTCAGACGGGGGACAATGAGCAGTTCTTC	CASSPQTGDNEQFF
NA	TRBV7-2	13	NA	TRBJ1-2	TGTGCCAGCAGCTTGACGAGGGATTATGGCTACACCTTC	CASSLTRDYGYTF
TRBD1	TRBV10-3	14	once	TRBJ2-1	TGTGCCATCAGTGTCTCCAGGGGGCTGGGAGAGCAGTTCTTC	CAISVSRGLGEQFF
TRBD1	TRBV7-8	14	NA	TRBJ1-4	TGTGCCAGCAGCACGACAGGGGGTAGGGAAAAACTGTTTTTT	CASSTTGGREKLFF
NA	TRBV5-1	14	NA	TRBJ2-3	TGCGCCAGCAGCTTATATAGGGGCACAGATACGCAGTATTTT	CASSLYRGTDTQYF
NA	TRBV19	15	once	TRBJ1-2	TGTGCCAGTAGTCGATCCGCTTCGGATCTCTATGGCTACACCTTC	CASSRSASDLYGYTF
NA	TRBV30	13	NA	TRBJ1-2	TGTGCCTTTCTCAAAGAGACTACCGGGAGCTACACCTTC	CAFLKETTGSYTF
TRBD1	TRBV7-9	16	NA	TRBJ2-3	TGTGCCAGCAGCTTAGGAGGACAGGGGGCAAAAGATACGCAGTATTTT	CASSLGGQGAKDTQYF
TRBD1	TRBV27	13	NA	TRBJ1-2	TGTGCCAGCAGTCCCTGGACAGGGATTGGCTACACCTTC	CASSPWTGIGYTF
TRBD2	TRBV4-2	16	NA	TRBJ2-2	TGTGCCAGCAGCCAAGCCGGGGGGGCCCGGATCGGGGAGCTGTTTTTT	CASSQAGGARIGELFF
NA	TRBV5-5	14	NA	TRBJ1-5	TGTGCCAGCAGCCCCGATTATAGCAATCAGCCCCAGCATTTT	CASSPDYSNQPQHF
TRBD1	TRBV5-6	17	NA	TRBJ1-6	TGTGCCAGCAGCCCGGGACAGGGGGCGCGGTATAATTCACCCCTCCACTTT	CASSPGQGARYNSPLHF
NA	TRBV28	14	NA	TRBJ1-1	TGTGCCAGCAGAAACAGGGTTATGAACACTGAAGCTTTCTTT	CASRNRVMNTEAFF
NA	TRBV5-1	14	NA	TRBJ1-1	TGCGCCAGCAGCTGGGACGACCCACACACTGAAGCTTTCTTT	CASSWDDPHTEAFF
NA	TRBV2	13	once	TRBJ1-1	TGTGCCAGCACGGAGCAAATGAACACTGAAGCTTTCTTT	CASTEQMNTEAFF
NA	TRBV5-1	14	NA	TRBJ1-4	TGCGCCAGCAGCTTGACGGGCGCTAATGAAAAACTGTTTTTT	CASSLTGANEKLFF
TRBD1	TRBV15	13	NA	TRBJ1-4	TGTGCCACCAGCAGGCGGGACAGTGAAAAACTGTTTTTT	CATSRRDSEKLFF
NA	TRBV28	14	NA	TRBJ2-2	TGTGCCAGCGGCTTGACAGGGAACACCGGGGAGCTGTTTTTT	CASGLTGNTGELFF
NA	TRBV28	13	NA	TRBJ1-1	TGTGCCAGCAGTTTGCCGGGGAACACTGAAGCTTTCTTT	CASSLPGNTEAFF
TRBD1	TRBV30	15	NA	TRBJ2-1	TGTGCCTGGAGTGTACCCTGGACAGGGTTTAATGAGCAGTTCTTC	CAWSVPWTGFNEQFF
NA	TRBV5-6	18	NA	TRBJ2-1	TGTGCCAGCAGCTCGTCATACGGGGCAGCTAGAACCCACAATGAGCAGTTCTTC	CASSSSYGAARTHNEQFF
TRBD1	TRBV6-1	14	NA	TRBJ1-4	TGTGCCAGCAGCTGGGACAGGGATTATGAAAAACTGTTTTTT	CASSWDRDYEKLFF
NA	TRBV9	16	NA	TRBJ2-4	TGTGCCAGCAGCCCCTCGAAGGGTTTAGCCAAAAACATTCAGTACTTC	CASSPSKGLAKNIQYF
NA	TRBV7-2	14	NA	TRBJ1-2	TGTGCCAGCAGCCCCGAGGGGGGGAGCTATGGCTACACCTTC	CASSPEGGSYGYTF
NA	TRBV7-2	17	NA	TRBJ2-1	TGTGCCAGCAGCTTAGCGAAAGGATCTCTCTCCTACAATGAGCAGTTCTTC	CASSLAKGSLSYNEQFF
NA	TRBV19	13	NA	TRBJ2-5	TGTGCCAGTAGTACCACCTGGGGGGAGACCCAGTACTTC	CASSTTWGETQYF
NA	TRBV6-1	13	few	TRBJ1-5	TGTGCCAGCATTGAGGGGAACAATCAGCCCCAGCATTTT	CASIEGNNQPQHF
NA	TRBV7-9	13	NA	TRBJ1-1	TGTGCCAGCAGCTTTGTTTCGAGCACTGAAGCTTTCTTT	CASSFVSSTEAFF